This T cell receptor beta chain was obtained from a study of T cells in Graves' hyperthyroidism and ophthalmopathy. What was amplified from RNA transcripts were TCR beta CDR3 regions. During a first-round RT-PCR of the TCR CDR3, the HTBI primer set was used. Using its own MiXCR run on the multiplex PCR reads, TCRdb lists one record per CDR3 protein. The table lists 540,000 or so distinct CDR3 sequences, 15% to 18% of them singletons. This CDR3 region has 15 residues. J lost 9 bases, V lost 3 bases, and 7 bases had no gene match. Germline values: CDR1 MNHGY, CDR2 SVAAGI. This receptor was taken from a young woman with Graves' hyperthyroidism. The specimen sequenced was blood. This rearrangement joins TRBV6-9 to TRBJ1-6; 8 bases fit TRBD1. CDR3 loop: CASSYAQGEVSPLHF. The CDR3 DNA follows: TGTGCCAGCAGTTACGCACAGGGGGAGGTTTCACCCCTCCACTTT.